This record concerns one T cell receptor (beta chain) sequence. Antigen unknown. This sample was taken from a study of T cells in Graves' hyperthyroidism and ophthalmopathy. Study as a whole: Specimen type is peripheral blood, collected at initial diagnosis prior to any treatment. Study outcomes and limitations: Ophthalmopathy stood apart from stable hyperthyroidism in a 13 V-J model. Most clonotypes expanded in the thyroid (above 0.001) were also present in blood.

Amplified TCR beta CDR3 regions derived from RNA transcripts. First-round RT-PCR of the TCR CDR3 relied on the HTBI primer set. From the multiplex PCR reads, TCRdb called clonotypes with MiXCR, one entry per CDR3 protein. In the table there are approximately 610,000 distinct CDR3 sequences, approximately 14% of which are singletons. This CDR3 region has 15 residues. Germline V gene data show CDR1 as SGHRS and CDR2 as YFSETQ. With 2 bases removed from V and 1 base from J, the gap between germline ends came to 9 bases. The chain recombines TRBV5-1 with TRBJ2-2; TRBD1 is a possible D gene (5 bases). The clonotype was recovered from a woman in her 40s with Graves' ophthalmopathy. The sequenced material came from blood. Written as DNA, the CDR3 is TGCGCCAGCAGCTTAAGTCAGGGGAACACCGGGGAGCTGTTTTTT. It is translated as CASSLSQGNTGELFF.